Shown below are 2 T cell receptor beta chains from a single sample sequenced in a study of cytotoxic CD8 clonotypes in ibrutinib-treated CLL. Libraries were prepared by immunoSEQ multiplex PCR; TCRdb keeps only in-frame clonotypes and omits some of them. The sample lists approximately 210,000 clones, 55% to 85% occurring once. This sample comprised PBMCs, obtained after 24 months of ibrutinib treatment. These receptor sequences come from a human donor with chronic lymphocytic leukemia.

The CDR3 loop is CASSSDGRGVFYEQYF. For the CDR3, the DNA is TGTGCCAGCAGCTCCGACGGACGGGGGGTCTTCTACGAGCAGTACTTC. V gene TRBV11-1 combines with J gene TRBJ2-7; 7 bases fit TRBD2. This CDR3 has 16 residues. After removal of 4 bases from V and 3 bases from J, the junction contained 12 bases not matched to a gene. CDR1 is SGHAT, CDR2 FQDESV, per germline (reference sequence).

In this sample, this clone turned up once. The chain links TRBV7-3 to TRBJ1-2; perhaps TRBD1 as D (6 bases). This CDR3 region has 15 residues. V lost 2 bases to trimming and J lost 4 bases, with 14 bases between them. In germline, CDR1 is SGHTA, CDR2 FQGTGA. The CDR3 nucleotides are TGTGCCAGCAGCTTAGCGTCGACAGGAATCTATGGCTACACCTTC. Its translation: CASSLASTGIYGYTF.